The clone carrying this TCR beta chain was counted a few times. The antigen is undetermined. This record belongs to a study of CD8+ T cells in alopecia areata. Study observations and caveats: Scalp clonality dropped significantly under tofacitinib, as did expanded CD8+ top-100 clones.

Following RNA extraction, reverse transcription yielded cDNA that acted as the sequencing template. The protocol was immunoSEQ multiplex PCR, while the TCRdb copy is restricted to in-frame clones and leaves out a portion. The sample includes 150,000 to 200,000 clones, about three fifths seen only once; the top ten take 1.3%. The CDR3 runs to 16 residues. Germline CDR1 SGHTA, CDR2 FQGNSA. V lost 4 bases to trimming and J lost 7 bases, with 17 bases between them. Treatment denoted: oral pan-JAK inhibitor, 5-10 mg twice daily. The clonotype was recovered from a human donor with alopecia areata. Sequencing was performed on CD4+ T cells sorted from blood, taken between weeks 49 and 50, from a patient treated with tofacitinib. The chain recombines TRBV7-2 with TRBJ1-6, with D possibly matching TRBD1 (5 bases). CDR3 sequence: CASSSDKWGWNSPLHF. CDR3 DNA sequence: TGTGCCAGCAGCTCGGACAAGTGGGGGTGGAATTCACCCCTCCACTTT.